A selection of T cell receptor beta chains follows, all from one sample in a study of blood T cells in healthy people across ages. TCRdb fed the 5' RACE reads into MiXCR, producing one record per CDR3 protein. The table lists about 640,000 distinct CDR3 sequences, around 31% of them singletons. Source material: blood. These receptors came from an elderly woman in good health. Both conserved end residues are part of each CDR3. The order of the fields is clone size, V gene, D gene, J gene, CDR3 protein, CDR3 DNA. A D gene is named only where the DNA matches it firmly. Rows give clone size only sometimes, using once, few, many, or a class for an expanded clone.

abundance: .; v_gene: TRBV6-6; d_gene: TRBD1; j_gene: TRBJ1-4; CDR3aa: CASSPGTGVGTNEKLFF; CDR3nt: TGTGCCAGCAGTCCCGGGACAGGGGTGGGGACTAATGAAAAACTGTTTTTT
abundance: .; v_gene: TRBV28; d_gene: TRBD1; j_gene: TRBJ2-3; CDR3aa: CASMGGQGSDTQYF; CDR3nt: TGTGCCAGCATGGGGGGACAGGGGTCAGATACGCAGTATTTT
abundance: many; v_gene: TRBV7-2; d_gene: TRBD1; j_gene: TRBJ1-1; CDR3aa: CASSSSGGRGTEAFF; CDR3nt: TGTGCCAGCAGTTCTTCAGGGGGCAGGGGGACTGAAGCTTTCTTT
abundance: many; v_gene: TRBV4-2; d_gene: .; j_gene: TRBJ2-7; CDR3aa: CASSQGRALSTYEQYF; CDR3nt: TGTGCCAGCAGCCAAGGCCGAGCTCTTTCTACCTACGAGCAGTACTTC
abundance: .; v_gene: TRBV15; d_gene: .; j_gene: TRBJ1-6; CDR3aa: CATSRESLSPLHF; CDR3nt: TGTGCCACCAGCAGAGAGTCCCTTTCACCCCTCCACTTT
abundance: .; v_gene: TRBV5-1; d_gene: .; j_gene: TRBJ2-3; CDR3aa: CASSFAGGATDTRYF; CDR3nt: .
abundance: .; v_gene: TRBV7-2; d_gene: TRBD2; j_gene: TRBJ2-3; CDR3aa: CASSLFPSGTYTQYF; CDR3nt: TGTGCCAGCAGCTTATTCCCTAGCGGCACATATACGCAGTATTTT
abundance: .; v_gene: TRBV20-1; d_gene: .; j_gene: TRBJ1-5; CDR3aa: CSAIWAGASQPQHF; CDR3nt: TGCAGTGCCATTTGGGCAGGGGCAAGTCAGCCCCAGCATTTT
abundance: .; v_gene: TRBV7-2; d_gene: TRBD2; j_gene: TRBJ2-2; CDR3aa: CASSPRAGRDGELFF; CDR3nt: TGTGCCAGCAGCCCCAGAGCGGGAAGGGACGGGGAGCTGTTTTTT
abundance: many; v_gene: TRBV6-2/TRBV6-3; d_gene: TRBD1; j_gene: TRBJ2-1; CDR3aa: CASSSGGSYNEQFF; CDR3nt: TGTGCCAGCAGTTCAGGGGGATCCTACAATGAGCAGTTCTTC
abundance: .; v_gene: TRBV7-9; d_gene: .; j_gene: TRBJ1-2; CDR3aa: CASSRLGRASRGYTF; CDR3nt: TGTGCCAGCAGCCGGCTGGGCAGGGCGTCGCGAGGCTACACCTTC
abundance: .; v_gene: TRBV9; d_gene: TRBD1; j_gene: TRBJ2-2; CDR3aa: CASSADRGSPGELFF; CDR3nt: TGTGCCAGCAGCGCGGACAGGGGGTCTCCCGGGGAGCTGTTTTTT
abundance: many; v_gene: TRBV20-1; d_gene: .; j_gene: TRBJ2-1; CDR3aa: CSASYWGNEQFF; CDR3nt: TGCAGTGCTTCTTACTGGGGGAATGAGCAGTTCTTC
abundance: .; v_gene: TRBV7-2; d_gene: TRBD1; j_gene: TRBJ2-7; CDR3aa: CASSPTGQGLYEQYF; CDR3nt: TGTGCCAGCAGCCCTACGGGACAGGGACTCTACGAGCAGTACTTC
abundance: many; v_gene: TRBV12-3/TRBV12-4; d_gene: TRBD1; j_gene: TRBJ1-2; CDR3aa: CASRPTGANYGYTF; CDR3nt: TGTGCCAGCAGGCCGACAGGGGCTAACTATGGCTACACCTTC
abundance: many; v_gene: TRBV27; d_gene: .; j_gene: TRBJ2-7; CDR3aa: CASSLSGGGIYEQYF; CDR3nt: TGTGCCAGCAGTCTTTCAGGAGGGGGCATCTACGAGCAGTACTTC
abundance: .; v_gene: TRBV20-1; d_gene: TRBD1; j_gene: TRBJ2-4; CDR3aa: CSARGQGLLAKNIQYF; CDR3nt: TGCAGTGCTAGAGGACAGGGCCTACTAGCCAAAAACATTCAGTACTTC
abundance: few; v_gene: TRBV7-9; d_gene: TRBD1; j_gene: TRBJ2-7; CDR3aa: CASSPSGQGPLEQYF; CDR3nt: TGTGCCAGCAGCCCCTCGGGACAGGGTCCCCTCGAGCAGTACTTC
abundance: few; v_gene: TRBV20-1; d_gene: .; j_gene: TRBJ1-5; CDR3aa: CSARVAAFNSNQPQHF; CDR3nt: TGCAGTGCTAGAGTGGCAGCTTTTAATAGCAATCAGCCCCAGCATTTT
abundance: few; v_gene: TRBV28; d_gene: .; j_gene: TRBJ2-7; CDR3aa: CASSRTEKGYEQYF; CDR3nt: TGTGCCAGCAGCCGGACAGAGAAAGGGTACGAGCAGTACTTC
abundance: many; v_gene: TRBV10-3; d_gene: TRBD1; j_gene: TRBJ1-5; CDR3aa: CAISEPGQGSNQPQHF; CDR3nt: TGTGCCATCAGTGAGCCGGGACAGGGAAGCAATCAGCCCCAGCATTTT
abundance: many; v_gene: TRBV29-1; d_gene: TRBD2; j_gene: TRBJ2-1; CDR3aa: CSVGIAGGPNNEQFF; CDR3nt: TGCAGCGTTGGGATAGCGGGGGGGCCTAACAATGAGCAGTTCTTC
abundance: .; v_gene: TRBV3-1; d_gene: TRBD2; j_gene: TRBJ2-1; CDR3aa: CASSQVAGGQVEQFF; CDR3nt: TGTGCCAGCAGCCAAGTTGCGGGGGGGCAGGTTGAGCAGTTCTTC
abundance: .; v_gene: TRBV5-5; d_gene: TRBD1; j_gene: TRBJ2-4; CDR3aa: CASSLVWDRGPQAKNIQYF; CDR3nt: TGTGCCAGCAGCTTGGTATGGGACAGGGGGCCCCAGGCCAAAAACATTCAGTACTTC
abundance: many; v_gene: TRBV14; d_gene: TRBD1; j_gene: TRBJ2-5; CDR3aa: CASSPNRGHETQYF; CDR3nt: TGTGCCAGCAGCCCGAACAGGGGGCATGAGACCCAGTACTTC
abundance: .; v_gene: TRBV6-2/TRBV6-3; d_gene: .; j_gene: TRBJ2-3; CDR3aa: CASSSAADTQYF; CDR3nt: TGTGCCAGTTCTTCGGCCGCAGATACGCAGTATTTT
abundance: .; v_gene: TRBV12-3/TRBV12-4; d_gene: .; j_gene: TRBJ2-5; CDR3aa: CASSLAFRGLETQYF; CDR3nt: TGTGCCAGCAGCCTAGCTTTCAGGGGATTAGAGACCCAGTACTTC